The 20 T cell receptor beta chains below were found in one sample sequenced in a study of PD-1 blockade in classical Hodgkin lymphoma. The repertoire was sequenced with immunoSEQ multiplex PCR; TCRdb's copy has only in-frame clones and lacks some. The repertoire includes about 93,000 clones, 80% to 95% of them detected once, and around 2.4% sits in the top ten. Every patient had relapsed following autologous stem cell transplantation, and cohorts differed in brentuximab vedotin exposure. Sample: peripheral blood mononuclear cells (PBMCs), taken before the second cycle of nivolumab. The receptor source for this set is a human donor with classical Hodgkin lymphoma.

The genes are TRBV9 and TRBJ2-2, with 7 nucleotides matching TRBD1. The CDR3 loop spans 17 amino acids. Germline loops: CDR1 SGDLS, CDR2 YYNGEE. The V and J ends lost 3 bases and 4 bases, in that order; junction bases with no gene match: 12. The CDR3 region is CASSAGTALSFTGELFF. For the CDR3, the DNA is TGTGCCAGCAGCGCCGGGACAGCCCTGTCCTTCACCGGGGAGCTGTTTTTT.

This chain links TRBV2 with TRBJ2-7; tentative D call: TRBD1 (5 bases). The CDR3 covers 12 residues. Germline CDR1 SNHLY, CDR2 FYNNEI. Trimming took off 7 bases at V and 6 bases at J, with 13 bases between the two ends. CDR3 loop: CASTPRAFEQYF. The CDR3 DNA reads TGTGCCAGCACCCCCAGGGCCTTCGAGCAGTACTTC.

The gene calls are TRBV5-1 and TRBJ2-3; TRBD2 matches 10 bases. CDR1 and CDR2 from the germline V gene are SGHRS and YFSETQ. The CDR3 is 15 amino acids. The ends lost 3 bases at V and 1 base at J; junction bases unmatched: 2. The CDR3 protein is CASSSGLAGTDTQYF. In DNA form, the CDR3 reads TGCGCCAGCAGCTCCGGACTAGCGGGCACAGATACGCAGTATTTT.

J is TRBJ1-1 and V is TRBV19, with a weak D call TRBD1 (6 bases). V lost 6 bases and J lost 10, with 21 bases in between. The CDR3 is made up of 14 amino acids. Per the germline V gene, CDR1 is LNHDA and CDR2 is SQIVND (reference sequence). CDR3: CASSFRDRGRGAFF. In DNA, the CDR3 is TGTGCCAGTAGCTTCCGGGACCGGGGGCGGGGAGCTTTCTTT.

This clone occurred once. This rearrangement joins TRBV27 to TRBJ1-1; possible D gene TRBD1, 6 bases. Germline V gene lookup returns CDR1 MNHEY and CDR2 SMNVEV (reference sequence). Trimming removed 0 bases from V and 10 bases from J, with 21 bases in between. This CDR3 is 16 amino acids long. CDR3 sequence (DNA): TGTGCCAGCAGTTTATCGTTCGGGGGCTTGTCTATTTTAGCTTTCTTT. The encoded protein is CASSLSFGGLSILAFF.

This sequence joins TRBV5-1 and TRBJ2-7, with TRBD1 identical over 9 bases. V was pared by 2 bases and J by 9 bases, with 6 bases of the junction left unmatched. This CDR3 comprises 13 residues. Germline V gives CDR1 SGHRS, CDR2 YFSETQ. The CDR3 coding sequence is TGCGCCAGCAGCTTCGGACAGGGGCAGGGGCAGTACTTC. This encodes CASSFGQGQGQYF.

The V and J genes are TRBV27 and TRBJ1-2; D call uncertain. Germline V CDR1 and CDR2: MNHEY, SMNVEV (reference sequence). The CDR3 consists of 14 residues. Trimming cost V 5 bases and J 8 bases, with 18 bases left between them. DNA of the CDR3: TGTGCCAGCAGTCCGAACTATTCCGGGGTGGGCTACACCTTC. Residues: CASSPNYSGVGYTF.

The V gene is TRBV30, the J gene TRBJ2-5; D might be TRBD1 or TRBD2, each matching 5 bases. CDR1 is GTSNPN, CDR2 SVGIG, per germline (reference sequence). Trimming removed 4 bases from V and 4 bases from J, with 16 bases in between. The CDR3 spans 14 residues. Written as DNA, the CDR3 is TGTGCCTGGAATCGGCAGGGACCGCGAGAGACCCAGTACTTC. It translates to CAWNRQGPRETQYF.

This CDR3 is CASSITGVNTQYF. The DNA for the CDR3 is TGTGCCAGTAGTATCACAGGGGTGAATACGCAGTATTTT. This chain joins TRBV19 and TRBJ2-3; TRBD1 aligns across 7 bases. V lost 3 bases, J lost 7 bases, and 4 bases stayed unmatched. Germline CDR1 and CDR2: LNHDA and SQIVND (reference sequence). The CDR3 is made up of 13 amino acids.

A note on this clone: A junction boundary mismatches the germline segment, possibly from a read error. The rearrangement uses TRBV28 and TRBJ2-2; 8 nucleotides align to TRBD2. The CDR3 is made up of 16 amino acids. Germline-derived CDR1 and CDR2 are MDHEN and SYDVKM. CDR3 region: CATSNRAGAVTGELFF. In nucleotides, the CDR3 is TGTGCCACCAGTAACCGAGCGGGAGCCGTCACCGGGGAGCTGTTTTTT.

CDR3 coding DNA: TGTGCCAGCAGCTCGAGTGTAGATACGCAGTATTTT. This sequence encodes CASSSSVDTQYF. The chain recombines TRBV7-8 with TRBJ2-3; D unresolved. The CDR3 is made up of 12 amino acids. Germline CDR1 reads SGHVS; CDR2 reads FQNEAQ. The V and J ends lost 4 bases and 5 bases respectively, with 7 bases between them. The full variable domain, rest sourced from reference TRBV7-8 and TRBJ2-3, is GAGVSQSPRYKVAKRGQDVALRCDPISGHVSLFWYQQALGQGPEFLTYFQNEAQLDKSGLPSDRFFAERPEGSVSTLKIQRTQQEDSAVYLCASSSSVDTQYFGPGTRLTVL.

The chain links TRBV10-3 to TRBJ2-3, with 9 bases fitting TRBD1. Trimming at V came to 5 bases and at J to 3 bases, leaving 9 bases not matched to a gene. Germline V gene sequence: CDR1 ENHRY, CDR2 SYGVKD. The CDR3 has 16 residues. CDR3: CAISSSPGQGTDTQYF. As DNA, the CDR3 is TGTGCCATCAGTAGCAGTCCGGGACAGGGAACAGATACGCAGTATTTT.

This clone was detected a few times. The chain carries TRBV7-9 and TRBJ1-1, with a weak D call TRBD1 (6 bases). This CDR3 has 13 amino acids. Trimming left V 6 bases short and J 5 bases short, with 13 bases between. The germline V gene has CDR1 SEHNR and CDR2 FQNEAQ (reference sequence). CDR3 sequence reads: CASSVGGGTEAFF. CDR3 bases: TGTGCCAGCAGTGTCGGGGGCGGAACTGAAGCTTTCTTT.

The chain uses TRBV21-1 and TRBJ2-2; the table's D gene call, TRBD1, was not cross checked with the DNA. TRBV21-1 counts as a pseudogene. The CDR3 is 15 amino acids. The CDR3 loop reads CASSKERGHSGELFF. The CDR3 DNA reads TGTGCCAGCAGCAAAGAGAGGGGGCACTCCGGGGAGCTGTTTTTT.

The chain has TRBV29-1 and TRBJ2-7, with D perhaps given as TRBD1 or TRBD2 (6 bases each). CDR1 SQVTM and CDR2 ANQGSEA come from the germline V gene. There are 13 residues in the CDR3. Trimming shortened V by 4 bases and J by 4 bases, and 14 bases separated the two germline ends. The CDR3 nucleotides read TGCAGCGTTGGAGGGGGGCATTGGTACGAGCAGTACTTC. This translates into CSVGGGHWYEQYF.

The chain uses TRBV5-1 and TRBJ2-3; 11 bases agree with TRBD2. V was clipped by 4 bases and J by 5 bases; unmatched bases: 9. CDR1 SGHRS and CDR2 YFSETQ come from the germline V gene. The CDR3 has 16 residues. CDR3 in amino acids: CASSSVLAGEGDTQYF. In DNA, the CDR3 is TGCGCCAGCAGCAGTGTACTAGCGGGAGAAGGAGATACGCAGTATTTT.

The chain links TRBV7-2 to TRBJ2-7, with 11 bases fitting TRBD2. The CDR3 spans 15 residues. In germline, CDR1 is SGHTA, CDR2 FQGNSA. With 5 bases clipped from V and 4 bases from J, the junction kept 7 bases outside the gene matches. This chain's CDR3 is CASSPGLADRYEQYF. CDR3 nucleotide sequence: TGTGCCAGCAGCCCGGGACTAGCGGACCGATACGAGCAGTACTTC.

The chain carries TRBV7-9 and TRBJ1-1; D gene ambiguous. CDR3 size: 14 residues. Looked up from germline, CDR1 is SEHNR and CDR2 is FQNEAQ (reference sequence). Deletions cut 7 bases from V and 5 bases from J, with 17 bases between. CDR3 nucleotides: TGTGCCAGCACCCTAATTGACTCTAGGACTGAAGCTTTCTTT. Translation: CASTLIDSRTEAFF.

The chain couples TRBV5-6 to TRBJ2-3; 7 bases line up with TRBD2. This CDR3 is built from 13 residues. Per germline, CDR1 SGHDT and CDR2 YYEEEE. V trimming: 3 bases; J trimming: 8 bases; junction bases outside the gene matches: 6. CDR3 in amino acids: CASSSLLAGTQYF. The CDR3 DNA follows: TGTGCCAGCAGCTCCCTCTTAGCGGGTACGCAGTATTTT.

V is TRBV11-2 and J is TRBJ2-4; 8 bases are a match to TRBD2. Germline V gene sequence: CDR1 SGHAT, CDR2 FQNNGV. The CDR3 spans 13 residues. J gave up 8 bases and V 1 base, and 1 base lay outside the gene matches. CDR3 coding DNA: TGTGCCAGCAGCTTAGTGCGGGGGGACATTCAGTACTTC. Translated, it gives CASSLVRGDIQYF.